The rows below give T cell receptor beta chains drawn from one sample of a study of CD4 and CD8 cells across lung adenocarcinoma regions. In TCRdb, the PCR reads were re-called with MiXCR into one record per CDR3 protein. The profile covers about 12,000 distinct CDR3 sequences, with 47% appearing a single time and roughly 27% taken by the ten largest. The sequencing input was CD8+ T cells from the margin of a lung tumor. The receptor set was obtained from a male donor with lung adenocarcinoma. The CD4 and CD8 labels of this study may be unreliable. Both conserved end residues are part of each CDR3. Fields, in order: J gene, D gene, V gene, clone size, CDR3 protein, CDR3 DNA. A D gene is named only where the DNA matches it firmly. Size values are once, few and many counts, or a class for expanded clones, and some rows have none.

j_gene: TRBJ2-6
d_gene: NA
v_gene: TRBV6-1
abundance: NA
CDR3aa: CASTGIGVAPWSYVLNF
CDR3nt: TGTGCCAGCACCGGGATAGGGGTTGCTCCTTGGTCCTACGTCCTGAACTTC

j_gene: TRBJ2-5
d_gene: NA
v_gene: TRBV6-8
abundance: once
CDR3aa: CASSYRLAGRGAETQYF
CDR3nt: TGTGCCAGCAGTTACCGACTCGCGGGCCGGGGCGCAGAGACCCAGTACTTC

j_gene: TRBJ1-5
d_gene: NA
v_gene: TRBV12-3/TRBV12-4
abundance: many
CDR3aa: CASGWAGSGNQPQHF
CDR3nt: TGTGCCAGCGGATGGGCAGGGAGTGGCAATCAGCCCCAGCATTTT

j_gene: TRBJ2-2
d_gene: NA
v_gene: TRBV12-5
abundance: once
CDR3aa: CASGWDTTGELFF
CDR3nt: TGTGCTAGTGGGTGGGACACCACCGGTGAGCTGTTTTTC

j_gene: TRBJ2-5
d_gene: NA
v_gene: TRBV6-8
abundance: NA
CDR3aa: CASSYRLAGRGPETQYF
CDR3nt: TGTGCCAGCAGTTACCGGCTCGCGGGCCGGGGCCCAGAGACCCAGTACTTT

j_gene: TRBJ2-3
d_gene: NA
v_gene: TRBV10-2
abundance: NA
CDR3aa: CASSEGGGRADTQYF
CDR3nt: TGCGCCAGCAGTGAGGGGGGGGGCAGGGCAGATACGCAGTATTTT

j_gene: TRBJ2-5
d_gene: NA
v_gene: TRBV7-2
abundance: few
CDR3aa: CASSDPVLGFYNEQYF
CDR3nt: TGTGCCAGCAGCGACCCGGTTTTGGGGTTCTACAATGAGCAGTACTTC

j_gene: TRBJ2-1
d_gene: TRBD2
v_gene: TRBV27
abundance: once
CDR3aa: CASKAGKKGEIF
CDR3nt: TGTGCCAGCAAAGCGGGAAAGAAGGGAGAGATCTTC

j_gene: TRBJ2-1
d_gene: TRBD1
v_gene: TRBV12-3/TRBV12-4
abundance: many
CDR3aa: CASSPGTGFYEQFF
CDR3nt: TGTGCCAGCAGCCCTGGGACAGGGTTCTACGAGCAGTTCTTC

j_gene: TRBJ1-6
d_gene: NA
v_gene: TRBV20-1
abundance: NA
CDR3aa: CSARVKTGGGNSPLHF
CDR3nt: TGCAGTGCTAGAGTAAAAACAGGAGGGGGTAATTCACCCCTCCACTTT

j_gene: TRBJ1-1
d_gene: TRBD1
v_gene: TRBV6-1
abundance: NA
CDR3aa: CASSPFGQAPKTEAFF
CDR3nt: TGTGCCAGCAGCCCCTTCGGACAGGCGCCAAAGACTGAAGCTTTCTTT

j_gene: TRBJ2-3
d_gene: NA
v_gene: TRBV6-1
abundance: NA
CDR3aa: CARGEWARDPDTQYF
CDR3nt: TGTGCCAGGGGTGAATGGGCCCGCGACCCAGATACGCAGTATTTT

j_gene: TRBJ2-2
d_gene: TRBD2
v_gene: TRBV10-3
abundance: NA
CDR3aa: CAIRPGLASTGELYF
CDR3nt: TGTGCCATCAGACCGGGACTAGCGAGCACCGGGGAGCTGTATTTT

j_gene: TRBJ2-7
d_gene: TRBD2
v_gene: TRBV7-2
abundance: NA
CDR3aa: CASTIGLAGSYEQYF
CDR3nt: TGTGCCAGCACCATTGGACTAGCGGGTTCCTACGAGCAGTACTTC

j_gene: TRBJ2-5
d_gene: NA
v_gene: TRBV6-5
abundance: NA
CDR3aa: CASSYALGRETQYF
CDR3nt: TGTGCCAGCAGTTACGCCCTTGGCCGGGAGACCCAGTACTTC

j_gene: TRBJ2-5
d_gene: NA
v_gene: TRBV6-1
abundance: NA
CDR3aa: CASSAALLSRDQVSQYF
CDR3nt: TGTGCCAGCAGTGCAGCGCTCCTTAGCCGTGACCAAGTTTCCCAGTACTTC

j_gene: TRBJ2-3
d_gene: NA
v_gene: TRBV10-3
abundance: NA
CDR3aa: CGRGPGLTGKNTQYF
CDR3nt: TGTGGCCGCGGACCGGGGCTGACGGGCAAAAATACGCAGTATTTC

j_gene: TRBJ2-1
d_gene: NA
v_gene: TRBV7-2
abundance: many
CDR3aa: CASTPTRDSYNEQFF
CDR3nt: TGTGCCAGCACCCCTACGAGGGACTCCTACAATGAGCAGTTCTTC

j_gene: TRBJ2-2
d_gene: TRBD1
v_gene: TRBV20-1
abundance: NA
CDR3aa: CSARDRQGEFSGELFF
CDR3nt: TGCAGTGCTAGAGATCGACAGGGTGAGTTTTCCGGGGAGCTGTTTTTT

j_gene: TRBJ2-3
d_gene: NA
v_gene: TRBV6-1
abundance: large
CDR3aa: CASSVNSGGSFTDTQYF
CDR3nt: TGTGCCAGCAGTGTAAATTCAGGAGGGAGTTTCACAGATACGCAGTATTTT

j_gene: TRBJ1-6
d_gene: NA
v_gene: TRBV6-1
abundance: few
CDR3aa: CASSENGDNSPLHF
CDR3nt: TGTGCCAGCAGTGAGAATGGGGATAATTCACCCCTCCACTTT

j_gene: TRBJ2-5
d_gene: NA
v_gene: TRBV10-2
abundance: NA
CDR3aa: CASEHSGLDQETQYF
CDR3nt: TGCGCCAGCGAGCACAGTGGTCTAGACCAAGAGACCCAGTACTTC

j_gene: TRBJ2-3
d_gene: TRBD2
v_gene: TRBV7-6
abundance: once
CDR3aa: CAGSGGADPETQYF
CDR3nt: TGTGCGGGGAGCGGGGGCGCTGACCCAGAGACGCAGTATTTC

j_gene: TRBJ2-7
d_gene: NA
v_gene: TRBV6-1
abundance: medium-sized
CDR3aa: CARERSSYEQYF
CDR3nt: TGTGCCAGGGAGAGAAGCTCCTACGAGCAGTACTTC

j_gene: TRBJ2-3
d_gene: TRBD2
v_gene: TRBV6-1
abundance: many
CDR3aa: CASSEGWAGVTDTQYF
CDR3nt: TGTGCCAGCAGTGAAGGTTGGGCGGGAGTGACAGATACGCAGTATTTT

j_gene: TRBJ2-3
d_gene: TRBD2
v_gene: TRBV7-2
abundance: NA
CDR3aa: CASSWDSGGADTQYF
CDR3nt: TGTGCCAGCAGCTGGGATAGCGGGGGGGCAGATACGCAGTATTTT

j_gene: TRBJ2-7
d_gene: NA
v_gene: TRBV6-4
abundance: once
CDR3aa: CASRTRSYEQYF
CDR3nt: TGTGCCAGCAGGACTAGGTCCTACGAGCAGTACTTC

j_gene: TRBJ2-7
d_gene: TRBD1
v_gene: TRBV6-2/TRBV6-3
abundance: NA
CDR3aa: CASSGQGGIYEQYF
CDR3nt: TGTGCCAGCAGCGGACAGGGGGGGATCTACGAGCAGTACTTC

j_gene: TRBJ2-7
d_gene: NA
v_gene: TRBV6-5
abundance: NA
CDR3aa: CASSYESSSFYEQYF
CDR3nt: TGTGCCAGCAGTTACGAGTCTAGCTCCTTTTACGAGCAGTACTTC

j_gene: TRBJ1-4
d_gene: NA
v_gene: TRBV5-5
abundance: NA
CDR3aa: CASSLGGPGEKLFF
CDR3nt: TGTGCCAGCAGCTTGGGGGGGCCGGGTGAAAAACTGTTTTTT

j_gene: TRBJ2-1
d_gene: NA
v_gene: TRBV6-6
abundance: medium-sized
CDR3aa: CASSTGTAQFF
CDR3nt: TGTGCCAGCAGTACCGGGACCGCCCAGTTCTTC

j_gene: TRBJ2-4
d_gene: NA
v_gene: TRBV6-1
abundance: NA
CDR3aa: CASRVAWLGATNMQYF
CDR3nt: TGTGCGAGCCGCGTCGCTTGGCTGGGAGCCACAAACATGCAGTATTTC

j_gene: TRBJ2-3
d_gene: NA
v_gene: TRBV27
abundance: NA
CDR3aa: CASSPLSPETQYF
CDR3nt: TGTGCGAGCAGTCCCCTTAGCCCAGAGACGCAGTACTTT

j_gene: TRBJ1-5
d_gene: NA
v_gene: TRBV12-3/TRBV12-4
abundance: once
CDR3aa: CASSLAQGQLSNQPQHF
CDR3nt: TGTGCCAGCAGTTTAGCGCAGGGACAACTTAGCAATCAGCCCCAGCATTTT

j_gene: TRBJ2-1
d_gene: NA
v_gene: TRBV6-1
abundance: medium-sized
CDR3aa: CALARGASSYEQFF
CDR3nt: TGTGCCCTAGCACGGGGCGCGAGTTCCTACGAGCAGTTCTTC

j_gene: TRBJ2-5
d_gene: NA
v_gene: TRBV9
abundance: NA
CDR3aa: CASSVEDIGRAKKTQYF
CDR3nt: TGTGCCAGCAGCGTAGAGGATATAGGCCGTGCCAAAAAGACCCAGTACTTC

j_gene: TRBJ2-1
d_gene: NA
v_gene: TRBV6-5
abundance: many
CDR3aa: CASSYTWNNEQFF
CDR3nt: TGTGCCAGCAGTTATACGTGGAACAATGAGCAGTTCTTC

j_gene: TRBJ2-7
d_gene: TRBD1
v_gene: TRBV7-9
abundance: few
CDR3aa: CASSFLDGTGTYEQYF
CDR3nt: TGTGCCAGCAGTTTTCTAGACGGGACAGGGACCTACGAGCAGTACTTC

j_gene: TRBJ2-1
d_gene: TRBD2
v_gene: TRBV6-4
abundance: few
CDR3aa: CASSPEASGSYEQFF
CDR3nt: TGTGCCAGCAGCCCTGAGGCTAGCGGGAGCTATGAGCAGTTCTTC

j_gene: TRBJ1-5
d_gene: NA
v_gene: TRBV4-3
abundance: few
CDR3aa: CASSQDGVGGNQPQHF
CDR3nt: TGCGCCAGCAGCCAAGATGGTGTCGGGGGCAATCAGCCCCAGCATTTT

j_gene: TRBJ2-4
d_gene: NA
v_gene: TRBV6-8
abundance: NA
CDR3aa: CASSAGLGGRDAETQYF
CDR3nt: TGTGCCAGCAGTGCGGGGCTAGGGGGCCGGGACGCAGAGACGCAGTACTTC

j_gene: TRBJ1-2
d_gene: NA
v_gene: TRBV9
abundance: NA
CDR3aa: CASSSFGGYTF
CDR3nt: TGTGCCAGCAGCTCGTTTGGTGGCTACACCTTC

j_gene: TRBJ2-4
d_gene: NA
v_gene: TRBV18
abundance: NA
CDR3aa: CASSPFRDTYNEQYF
CDR3nt: TGTGCCAGCTCACCATTCAGGGACACGTACAATGAGCAGTACTTC

j_gene: TRBJ2-1
d_gene: NA
v_gene: TRBV10-2
abundance: NA
CDR3aa: CPSTGLHTKNTQYF
CDR3nt: TGCCCCAGCACGGGGCTGCATACCAAAAATACGCAGTATTTC

j_gene: TRBJ2-2
d_gene: NA
v_gene: TRBV6-5
abundance: few
CDR3aa: CASTWDVNTDTLFF
CDR3nt: TGTGCCAGCACTTGGGATGTAAACACAGATACGCTGTTTTTT

j_gene: TRBJ2-5
d_gene: NA
v_gene: TRBV6-5
abundance: few
CDR3aa: CASSYSSRQETQYF
CDR3nt: TGTGCCAGCAGTTACTCGAGTCGTCAAGAGACCCAGTACTTC

j_gene: TRBJ1-1
d_gene: NA
v_gene: TRBV6-5
abundance: NA
CDR3aa: CASHFGVDMNTEAFF
CDR3nt: TGTGCCAGCCACTTTGGGGTGGACATGAACACTGAAGCTTTCTTT

j_gene: TRBJ2-3
d_gene: NA
v_gene: TRBV7-3
abundance: NA
CDR3aa: CATKSQSAEDTQYF
CDR3nt: TGTGCCACCAAAAGCCAGTCCGCAGAGGATACGCAGTATTTT

j_gene: TRBJ2-5
d_gene: TRBD2
v_gene: TRBV6-5
abundance: NA
CDR3aa: CASSYSGPRQGLAGAPVKTQYF
CDR3nt: TGTGCCAGCAGTTACTCTGGACCACGGCAGGGACTAGCGGGAGCGCCGGTGAAGACCCAGTACTTC

j_gene: TRBJ2-3
d_gene: TRBD2
v_gene: TRBV3-1
abundance: NA
CDR3aa: CASSHPLLAGGHTDTQYF
CDR3nt: TGTGCCAGCAGCCATCCTTTACTAGCGGGAGGGCATACAGATACGCAGTATTTT

j_gene: TRBJ2-1
d_gene: TRBD1
v_gene: TRBV12-3/TRBV12-4
abundance: many
CDR3aa: CASSPAGTGGLNEQFF
CDR3nt: TGTGCCAGCAGTCCAGCCGGGACAGGGGGTCTCAATGAGCAGTTCTTC

j_gene: TRBJ2-7
d_gene: TRBD2
v_gene: TRBV6-5
abundance: NA
CDR3aa: CASSYEGASGLNSYEQYF
CDR3nt: TGTGCCAGCAGTTACGAAGGGGCTAGCGGGCTCAACTCCTACGAGCAGTACTTC

j_gene: TRBJ2-7
d_gene: TRBD1
v_gene: TRBV20-1
abundance: NA
CDR3aa: CSARGDRDYEQYF
CDR3nt: TGCAGTGCTAGAGGGGACAGGGACTACGAGCAGTACTTC

j_gene: TRBJ2-4
d_gene: NA
v_gene: TRBV28
abundance: NA
CDR3aa: CAAGNQGRDKETQYF
CDR3nt: TGTGCCGCGGGGAACCAGGGCCGGGACAAAGAGACTCAGTACTTC

j_gene: TRBJ2-3
d_gene: TRBD2
v_gene: TRBV6-5
abundance: few
CDR3aa: CASSYSRLAGKAREYF
CDR3nt: TGTGCCAGCAGTTACTCGAGGCTAGCGGGCAAAGCCCGGGAGTATTTT

j_gene: TRBJ2-1
d_gene: NA
v_gene: TRBV7-8
abundance: NA
CDR3aa: CASSFPPSYNEQFF
CDR3nt: TGTGCCAGCAGCTTTCCTCCCTCCTACAATGAGCAGTTCTTC

j_gene: TRBJ2-7
d_gene: TRBD2
v_gene: TRBV6-1
abundance: NA
CDR3aa: CASAGGAGVQEQYF
CDR3nt: TGTGCCAGCGCTGGTGGGGCGGGAGTTCAGGAGCAGTACTTC

j_gene: TRBJ2-3
d_gene: NA
v_gene: TRBV6-1
abundance: NA
CDR3aa: CASIPLGLEGVNTGKLYF
CDR3nt: TGTGCCAGCATTCCCCTGGGACTCGAGGGAGTGAACACCGGGAAGCTGTATTTT

j_gene: TRBJ1-1
d_gene: NA
v_gene: TRBV6-5
abundance: medium-sized
CDR3aa: CASSYRAENTEAFF
CDR3nt: TGTGCCAGCAGTTACAGGGCGGAAAACACTGAAGCTTTCTTT

j_gene: TRBJ2-3
d_gene: NA
v_gene: TRBV7-2
abundance: NA
CDR3aa: CASSPQGSTDTQYF
CDR3nt: TGTGCCAGCAGCCCCCAAGGGAGCACAGATACGCAGTATTTT